The 16 T cell receptor beta chains reported below all come from one sample, sequenced in a study of CD8+ T cells in alopecia areata. RNA was extracted and reverse transcribed into cDNA as the sequencing template. The method was immunoSEQ multiplex PCR; TCRdb's version includes in-frame clones alone and lacks a portion of them. The sample has more than 200,000 clones; 67% are singletons. The material sequenced was CD4+ T cells sorted from blood, taken at week 0. The origin of the receptors is a human donor with alopecia areata.

This clone was detected only a few times. This sequence joins TRBV9 and TRBJ1-1; D is unresolved. With 0 bases removed from V and 4 bases from J, the gap between germline ends came to 13 bases. Germline loops: CDR1 SGDLS, CDR2 YYNGEE. This CDR3 is 15 amino acids long. The CDR3 loop reads CASSVVDRGSTEAFF. In DNA, the CDR3 is TGTGCCAGCAGCGTAGTTGACCGGGGATCCACTGAAGCTTTCTTT.

This clone was seen just once. V gene TRBV30 combines with J gene TRBJ2-3, with TRBD2 matching 8 bases. Germline CDR1 and CDR2: GTSNPN and SVGIG (reference sequence). The CDR3 has 14 residues. The V and J ends lost 2 bases and 7 bases, in that order; junction bases with no gene match: 8. The CDR3, as DNA: TGTGCCTGGAGTCAGACGGGGGGGCAAAATACGCAGTATTTT. Protein product: CAWSQTGGQNTQYF.

This clone came up a few times. The rearrangement joins TRBV7-9 to TRBJ2-3; D gene unclear. Per the germline V gene, CDR1 is SEHNR and CDR2 is FQNEAQ (reference sequence). The CDR3 spans 11 residues. Trimming stripped 7 bases from V and 6 bases from J, with 8 bases between. The chain's CDR3 is CASTPVDTQYF. The CDR3 nucleotides read TGTGCCAGCACCCCCGTGGATACGCAGTATTTT. Complete variable domain (other parts from reference TRBV7-9 and TRBJ2-3): DTGVSQNPRHKITKRGQNVTFRCDPISEHNRLYWYRQTLGQGPEFLTYFQNEAQLEKSRLLSDRFSAERPKGSFSTLEIQRTEQGDSAMYLCASTPVDTQYFGPGTRLTVL.

This rearrangement joins TRBV30 to TRBJ2-1, with TRBD2 matching 7 bases. The CDR3 has 13 residues. CDR1 is GTSNPN, CDR2 SVGIG, per germline (reference sequence). CDR3 loop: CASQRDPYNEQFF. DNA for the CDR3: TGTGCTTCCCAGCGGGACCCCTACAATGAGCAGTTCTTC.

Worth noting for this clone: This CDR3 is also generated by other DNA sequences in the sample. This chain connects TRBV29-1 to TRBJ2-3; no clear D. The CDR3 totals 9 residues. Trimming pared 6 bases from V and 6 bases from J, leaving 4 bases between. The germline gives CDR1 SQVTM, CDR2 ANQGSEA. This CDR3 reads CSVADTQYF. CDR3 DNA sequence: TGCAGCGTAGCTGATACGCAGTATTTT.

The chain combines TRBV12-5 with TRBJ2-7, with 11 bases identical to TRBD2. V shed 4 bases, J shed 3 bases, and the junction held 5 bases outside the gene matches. Germline V gene sequence: CDR1 LGHNT, CDR2 FRNRAP. The CDR3 is 15 residues long. The CDR3 reads CASGSRGLADYEQYF. DNA for the CDR3: TGTGCTAGTGGTTCTCGGGGACTAGCGGACTACGAGCAGTACTTC. The whole variable domain, filled in from reference TRBV12-5 and TRBJ2-7, reads DARVTQTPRHKVTEMGQEVTMRCQPILGHNTVFWYRQTMMQGLELLAYFRNRAPLDDSGMPKDRFSAEMPDATLATLKIQPSEPRDSAVYFCASGSRGLADYEQYFGPGTRLTVT.

This clone was picked up a small number of times. The chain couples TRBV2 to TRBJ2-5; weak D call: TRBD1 (5 bases). Trimming removed 8 bases at V and 4 bases at J, with 5 bases between. CDR1 is SNHLY and CDR2 is FYNNEI in the germline V gene. The CDR3 is 10 residues long. The CDR3 bases are TGTGCCAGCCAGGGAGAGACCCAGTACTTC. Translated: CASQGETQYF.

J is TRBJ2-6 and V is TRBV7-3; D might be TRBD2 (7 bases). The germline V and J ends were trimmed by 2 bases and 4 bases, with 18 bases remaining between them. CDR1 and CDR2 (germline): SGHTA, FQGTGA. This CDR3 has 18 amino acids. CDR3 amino acids: CASSLSGGARSGANVLTF. The CDR3 bases are TGTGCCAGCAGCTTATCGGGGGGCGCTCGGAGCGGGGCCAACGTCCTGACTTTC.

This clone was counted once. The chain has TRBV5-1 and TRBJ1-2; 11 positions match TRBD1. Trimming cost V 5 bases and J 2 bases; bases outside gene matches: 2. Per germline, CDR1 SGHRS and CDR2 YFSETQ. This CDR3 contains 14 residues. CDR3: CASRDRGQNYGYTF. Written as DNA, the CDR3 is TGCGCCAGCAGGGACAGGGGGCAAAACTATGGCTACACCTTC.

The chain recombines TRBV15 with TRBJ2-5; D gene ambiguous. Trimming took off 5 bases at V and 2 bases at J, with 12 bases between the two ends. The germline gives CDR1 LNHNV, CDR2 YYDKDF (reference sequence). The CDR3 runs to 14 residues. For the CDR3, the DNA is TGTGCCACCAGCGCAAGACTGGTGCAAGAGACCCAGTACTTC. This codes for CATSARLVQETQYF. The whole variable domain, remainder taken from reference TRBV15 and TRBJ2-5, is DAMVIQNPRYQVTQFGKPVTLSCSQTLNHNVMYWYQQKSSQAPKLLFHYYDKDFNNEADTPDNFQSRRPNTSFCFLDIRSPGLGDTAMYLCATSARLVQETQYFGPGTRLLVL.

This clone was seen a few times. The V gene is TRBV5-6, the J gene TRBJ2-5; D is unclear. The V end was cut by 5 bases, the J end by 0 bases, with 14 bases between. Germline V gene lookup returns CDR1 SGHDT and CDR2 YYEEEE. The CDR3 is made up of 15 amino acids. CDR3 nucleotide sequence: TGTGCCAGCAGGGGCCTCGAGAGCTACCAAGAGACCCAGTACTTC. Its translation is CASRGLESYQETQYF. The full variable domain, completed using reference TRBV5-6 and TRBJ2-5, is DAGVTQSPTHLIKTRGQQVTLRCSPKSGHDTVSWYQQALGQGPQFIFQYYEEEERQRGNFPDRFSGHQFPNYSSELNVNALLLGDSALYLCASRGLESYQETQYFGPGTRLLVL.

V and J are TRBV7-9 and TRBJ1-5, with 9 bases identical to TRBD1. The CDR3 consists of 13 residues. V shed 5 bases and J 7 bases; nucleotides not matched to a gene: 3. From germline, CDR1 is SEHNR and CDR2 FQNEAQ (reference sequence). The CDR3 sequence: CASSGQGSQPQHF. The CDR3 DNA sequence: TGTGCCAGCAGCGGACAGGGGTCCCAGCCCCAGCATTTT.

There are a few counts of this clone. The chain couples TRBV2 to TRBJ2-5; the match to TRBD1 covers 7 bases. Per the germline V gene, CDR1 is SNHLY and CDR2 is FYNNEI. V lost 6 bases, J lost 4 bases, and 5 bases stayed unmatched. This CDR3 is 13 amino acids long. CDR3 in amino acids: CASRVTGRETQYF. Written as DNA, the CDR3 is TGTGCCAGCAGAGTGACAGGGAGAGAGACCCAGTACTTC.

Details on this clone: Other DNA sequences within the sample encode an identical CDR3. V is TRBV15 and J is TRBJ2-5, with TRBD1 matching 7 bases. Germline V lookup: CDR1 LNHNV, CDR2 YYDKDF (reference sequence). The CDR3 covers 14 residues. Germline trimming cut 1 base from V and 2 bases from J; bases unmatched to any gene: 1. In DNA, the CDR3 is TGTGCCACCAGCAGAGGGGACAGTCAAGAGACCCAGTACTTC. The encoded protein is CATSRGDSQETQYF.

This sequence joins TRBV30 and TRBJ2-2, with unresolved D. V gave up 8 bases and J gave up 13 bases, with 17 bases separating them. Per the germline V gene, CDR1 is GTSNPN and CDR2 is SVGIG (reference sequence). The CDR3 extends over 11 amino acids. CDR3 nucleotides: TGTGCCGTCTCCGGTGGATTAAGGCTGTTTTTT. Protein product: CAVSGGLRLFF.

This clone was observed a few times. The chain carries TRBV7-3 and TRBJ1-1; D uncertain. The V and J ends lost 0 bases and 3 bases respectively, with 11 bases between them. The V gene's germline CDR1 is SGHTA and CDR2 FQGTGA. The CDR3 totals 15 residues. CDR3 region: CASSLTGGSYTEAFF. As DNA, the CDR3 is TGTGCCAGCAGCTTAACTGGAGGGTCGTACACTGAAGCTTTCTTT.